This TCR beta chain stems from a study (dated by TCRdb to between 2015 and 2016). This clonotype was seen a handful of times. Its antigen remains undetermined. No quality values exist for individual bases; no much larger clone is one base distant. The protocol used for the library was RT-PCR. Sequencing was carried out with an Illumina MiSeq. In TCRdb, the public reads were trimmed at Q25 with fastp and aligned with MiXCR, with productive beta chains retained. CDR3 protein sequences are deduplicated, and each keeps its most common genes and DNA. This sample has about 680,000 distinct CDR3 sequences in its table, and approximately 15% of those were observed once. Roughly 3.9% of the sample is taken by the ten largest. The germline V gene (reference sequence) specifies DFQATT as CDR1 and SNEGSKA as CDR2. V is trimmed back by 5 bases and J by 6 bases, and the junction contains 10 bases that no gene match accounts for. Measured from the cysteine to the phenylalanine, the CDR3 is 15 residues long. Just CDR3 DNA is preserved here, 45 bases in frame from base 1.

This receptor was taken from a female donor in good health, serving as a healthy control. Recombination joined TRBV20-1 with TRBJ2-2, with 9 central nucleotides matching TRBD1. The specimen sequenced was memory CD4+ T cells from blood. CDR3 region: CSAHRDRDMAGELFF. The DNA sequence follows: TGCAGTGCTCACCGGGACAGGGACATGGCCGGGGAGCTGTTTTTT.